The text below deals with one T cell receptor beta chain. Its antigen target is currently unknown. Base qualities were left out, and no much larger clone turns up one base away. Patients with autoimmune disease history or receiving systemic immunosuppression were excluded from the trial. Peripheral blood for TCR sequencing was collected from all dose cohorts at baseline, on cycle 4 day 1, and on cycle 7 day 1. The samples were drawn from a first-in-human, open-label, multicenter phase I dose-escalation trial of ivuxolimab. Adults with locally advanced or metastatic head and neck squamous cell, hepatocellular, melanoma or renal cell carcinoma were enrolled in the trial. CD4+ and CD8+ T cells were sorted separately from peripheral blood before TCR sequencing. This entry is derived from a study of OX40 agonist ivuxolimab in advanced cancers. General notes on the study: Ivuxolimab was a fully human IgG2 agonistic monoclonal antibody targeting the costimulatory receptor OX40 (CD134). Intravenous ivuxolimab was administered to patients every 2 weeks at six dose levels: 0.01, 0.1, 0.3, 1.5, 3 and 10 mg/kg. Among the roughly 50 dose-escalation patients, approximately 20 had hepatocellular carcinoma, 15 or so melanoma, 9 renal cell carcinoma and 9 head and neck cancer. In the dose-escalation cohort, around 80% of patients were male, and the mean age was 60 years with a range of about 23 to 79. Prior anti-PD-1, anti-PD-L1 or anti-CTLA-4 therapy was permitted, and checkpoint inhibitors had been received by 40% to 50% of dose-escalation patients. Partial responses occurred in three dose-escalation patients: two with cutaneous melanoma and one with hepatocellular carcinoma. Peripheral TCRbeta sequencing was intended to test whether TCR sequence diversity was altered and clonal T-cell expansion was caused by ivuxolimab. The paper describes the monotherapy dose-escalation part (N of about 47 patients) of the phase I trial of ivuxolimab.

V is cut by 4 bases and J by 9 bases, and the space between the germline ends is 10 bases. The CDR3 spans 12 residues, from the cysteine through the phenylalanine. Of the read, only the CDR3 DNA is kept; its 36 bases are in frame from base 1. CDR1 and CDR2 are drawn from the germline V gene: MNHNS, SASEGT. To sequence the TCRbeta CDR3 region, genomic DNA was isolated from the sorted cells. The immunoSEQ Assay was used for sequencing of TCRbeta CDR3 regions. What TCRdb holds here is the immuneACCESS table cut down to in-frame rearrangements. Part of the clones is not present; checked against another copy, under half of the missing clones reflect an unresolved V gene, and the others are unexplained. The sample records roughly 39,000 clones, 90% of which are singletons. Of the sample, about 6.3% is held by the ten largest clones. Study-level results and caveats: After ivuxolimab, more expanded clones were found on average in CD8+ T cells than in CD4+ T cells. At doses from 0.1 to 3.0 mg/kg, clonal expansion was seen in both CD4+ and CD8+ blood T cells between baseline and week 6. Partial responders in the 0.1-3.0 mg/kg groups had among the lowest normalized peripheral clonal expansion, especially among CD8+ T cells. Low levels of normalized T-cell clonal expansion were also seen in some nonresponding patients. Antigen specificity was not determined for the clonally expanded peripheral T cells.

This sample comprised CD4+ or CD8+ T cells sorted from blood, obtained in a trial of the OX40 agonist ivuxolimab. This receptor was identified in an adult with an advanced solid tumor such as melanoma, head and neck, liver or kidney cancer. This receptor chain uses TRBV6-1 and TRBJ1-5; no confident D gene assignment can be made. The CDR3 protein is CASSGSGGPQHF. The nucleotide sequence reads TGTGCCAGCAGTGGGAGTGGAGGGCCCCAGCATTTT.